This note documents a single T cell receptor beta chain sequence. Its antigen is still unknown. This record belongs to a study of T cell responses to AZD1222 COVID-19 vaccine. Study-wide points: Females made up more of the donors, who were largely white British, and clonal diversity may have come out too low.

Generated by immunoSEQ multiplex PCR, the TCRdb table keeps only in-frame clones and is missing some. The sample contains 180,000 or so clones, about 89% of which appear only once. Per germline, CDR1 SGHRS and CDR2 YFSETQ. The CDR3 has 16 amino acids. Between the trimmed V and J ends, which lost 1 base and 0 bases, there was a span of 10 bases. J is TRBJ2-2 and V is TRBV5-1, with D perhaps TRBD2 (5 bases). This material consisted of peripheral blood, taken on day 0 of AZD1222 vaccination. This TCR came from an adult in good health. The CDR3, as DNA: TGCGCCAGCAGCTTGAAGGGAGTTACGAACACCGGGGAGCTGTTTTTT. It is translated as CASSLKGVTNTGELFF.